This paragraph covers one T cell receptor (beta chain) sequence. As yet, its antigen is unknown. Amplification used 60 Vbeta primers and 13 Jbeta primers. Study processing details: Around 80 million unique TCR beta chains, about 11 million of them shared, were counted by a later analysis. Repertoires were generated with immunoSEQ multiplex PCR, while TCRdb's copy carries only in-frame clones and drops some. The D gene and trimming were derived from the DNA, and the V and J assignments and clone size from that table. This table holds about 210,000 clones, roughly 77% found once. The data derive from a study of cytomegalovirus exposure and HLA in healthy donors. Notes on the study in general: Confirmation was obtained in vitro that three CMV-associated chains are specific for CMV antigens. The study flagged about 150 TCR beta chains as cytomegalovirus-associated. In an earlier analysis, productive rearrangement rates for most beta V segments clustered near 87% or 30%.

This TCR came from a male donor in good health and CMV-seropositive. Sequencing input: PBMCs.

The CDR3 DNA sequence: TGTGCCAGCTCACCGGAGATATCCAGCTCCTACGAGCAGTACTTC. It specifies CASSPEISSSYEQYF. This sequence joins TRBV18 and TRBJ2-7; no firm D call. Germline V gene lookup returns CDR1 KGHSH and CDR2 LQKENI. V lost 3 bases to trimming and J lost 0 bases, with 12 bases between them. The CDR3 has 15 amino acids.